This record concerns one T cell receptor beta chain sequence. The antigen is not known. Sequencing used immunoSEQ multiplex PCR; TCRdb keeps in-frame clones, though not all of them. The sample records about 120,000 clones, about 95% being singletons. The data are from a study of siplizumab effects on memory and regulatory T cells. Study-wide results and caveats: In unstimulated cells, naive T cells appeared more diverse than memory T cells and seemed major alloresponse contributors. A mean of about 70% of mappable alloreactive CD4+ clones were Treg-derived with siplizumab, compared with about 28% in controls. Alloreactive sequences that could be traced to unstimulated CD4+ memory cells showed a significant reduction under siplizumab.

The CDR3 has 15 amino acids. Per germline, CDR1 MDHEN and CDR2 SYDVKM. Germline trimming cut 6 bases from V and 5 bases from J; bases unmatched to any gene: 11. V and J are TRBV28 and TRBJ2-7; 9 bases agree with TRBD2. The clonotype originates from a human donor in good health. Sequencing was performed on non-Treg CD4+ T cells sorted from blood. As DNA, the CDR3 is TGTGCCAGCAGACCTAGTAGCGGGGGCTGGAACGAGCAGTACTTC. It encodes CASRPSSGGWNEQYF.